This T cell receptor (beta chain) was observed in a study of beta chain features in type 1 diabetes. Overall study findings and caveats: TCRB CDR3s from Type 1 diabetes patients were moderately but significantly shorter in all four CD4+ subsets.

All of the isolated RNA was reverse transcribed, so expressed TCRB transcripts were sequenced. The method was immunoSEQ multiplex PCR; TCRdb's version includes in-frame clones alone and lacks a portion of them. Of 250,000 to 300,000 clones in the sample, approximately 24% were seen once. CDR1 LNHDA and CDR2 SQIVND come from the germline V gene (reference sequence). V was clipped by 4 bases and J by 3 bases, with 9 bases between them. The CDR3 has 13 amino acids. About this clone: The antigen is undetermined.

J is TRBJ1-1 and V is TRBV19; perhaps TRBD1 as D (5 bases). The origin of this receptor is a woman aged 25 to 45 with type 1 diabetes. The sequenced sample consisted of naive CD4+ T cells from blood. The CDR3 DNA reads TGTGCCAGTAGTACGACAGTTTACACTGAAGCTTTCTTT. It specifies CASSTTVYTEAFF.